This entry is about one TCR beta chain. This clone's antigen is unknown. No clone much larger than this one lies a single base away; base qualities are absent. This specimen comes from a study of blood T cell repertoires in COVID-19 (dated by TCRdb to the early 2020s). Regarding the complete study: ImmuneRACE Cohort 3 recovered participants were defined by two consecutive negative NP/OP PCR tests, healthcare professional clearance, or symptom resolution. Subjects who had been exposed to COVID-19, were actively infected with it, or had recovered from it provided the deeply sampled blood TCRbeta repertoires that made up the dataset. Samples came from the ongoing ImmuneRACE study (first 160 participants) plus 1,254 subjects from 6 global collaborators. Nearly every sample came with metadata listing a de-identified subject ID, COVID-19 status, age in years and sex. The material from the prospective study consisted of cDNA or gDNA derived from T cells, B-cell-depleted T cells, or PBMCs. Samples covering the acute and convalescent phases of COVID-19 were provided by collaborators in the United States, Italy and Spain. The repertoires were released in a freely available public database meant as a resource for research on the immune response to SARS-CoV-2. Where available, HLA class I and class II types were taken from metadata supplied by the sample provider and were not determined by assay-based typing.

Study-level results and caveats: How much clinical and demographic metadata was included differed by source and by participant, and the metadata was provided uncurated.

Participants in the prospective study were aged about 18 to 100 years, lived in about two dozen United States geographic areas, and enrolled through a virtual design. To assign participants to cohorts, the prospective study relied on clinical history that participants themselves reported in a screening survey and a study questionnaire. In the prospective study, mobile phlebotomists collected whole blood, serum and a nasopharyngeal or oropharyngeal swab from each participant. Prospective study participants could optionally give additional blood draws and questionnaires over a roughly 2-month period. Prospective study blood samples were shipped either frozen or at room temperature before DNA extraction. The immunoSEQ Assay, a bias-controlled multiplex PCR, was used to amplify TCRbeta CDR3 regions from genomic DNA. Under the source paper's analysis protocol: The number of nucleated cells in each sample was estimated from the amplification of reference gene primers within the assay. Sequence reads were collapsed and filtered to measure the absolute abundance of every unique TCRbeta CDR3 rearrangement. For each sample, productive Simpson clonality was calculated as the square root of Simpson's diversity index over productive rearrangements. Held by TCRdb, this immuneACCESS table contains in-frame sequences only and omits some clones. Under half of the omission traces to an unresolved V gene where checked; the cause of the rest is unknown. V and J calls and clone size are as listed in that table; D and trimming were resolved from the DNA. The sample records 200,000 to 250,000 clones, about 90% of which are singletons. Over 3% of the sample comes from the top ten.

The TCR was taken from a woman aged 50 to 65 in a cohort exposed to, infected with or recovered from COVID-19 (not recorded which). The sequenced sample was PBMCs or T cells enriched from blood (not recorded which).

The DNA sequence is given as TGTGCCAGCCAAGGGACTTCCTCCTACAATGAGCAGTTCTTC. Its amino acids are CASQGTSSYNEQFF. The chain is assembled from TRBV5-6 and TRBJ2-1; 6 matching bases give a weak D call of TRBD2. Taken from cysteine to phenylalanine, the CDR3 has 14 residues. Here the CDR3 DNA is all that survives: 42 bases in frame from base 1. The V and J ends are trimmed by 7 bases and 0 bases, leaving 11 bases between them. Based on the germline V gene, the CDR1 and CDR2 sequences are SGHDT and YYEEEE.